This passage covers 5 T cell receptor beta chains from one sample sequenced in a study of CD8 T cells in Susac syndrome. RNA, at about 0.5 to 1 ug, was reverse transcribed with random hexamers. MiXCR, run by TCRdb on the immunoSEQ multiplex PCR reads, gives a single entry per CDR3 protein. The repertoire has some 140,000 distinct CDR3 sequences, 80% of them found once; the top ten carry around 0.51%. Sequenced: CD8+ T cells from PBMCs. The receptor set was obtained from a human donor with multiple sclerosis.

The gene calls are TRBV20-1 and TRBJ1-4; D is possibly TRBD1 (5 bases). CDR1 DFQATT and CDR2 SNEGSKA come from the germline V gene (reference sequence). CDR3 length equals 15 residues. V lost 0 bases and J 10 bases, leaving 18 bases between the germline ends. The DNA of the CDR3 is TGCAGTGCTAGAGACTCGGGACCCCCATTGGGAAAACTGTTTTTT. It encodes CSARDSGPPLGKLFF.

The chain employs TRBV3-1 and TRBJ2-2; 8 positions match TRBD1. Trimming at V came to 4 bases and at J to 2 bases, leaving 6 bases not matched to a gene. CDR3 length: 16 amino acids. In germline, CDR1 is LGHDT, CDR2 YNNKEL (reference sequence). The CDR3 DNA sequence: TGTGCCAGCAGCCCAGGACAGGGAGCCAACACCGGGGAGCTGTTTTTT. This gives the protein CASSPGQGANTGELFF.

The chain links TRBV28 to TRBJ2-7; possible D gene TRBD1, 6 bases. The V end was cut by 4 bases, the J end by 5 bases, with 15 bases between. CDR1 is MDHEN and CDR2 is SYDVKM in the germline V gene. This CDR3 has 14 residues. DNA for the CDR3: TGTGCCAGCAGTTCGAACAGGGTACGGAACGAGCAGTACGTC. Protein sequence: CASSSNRVRNEQYV.

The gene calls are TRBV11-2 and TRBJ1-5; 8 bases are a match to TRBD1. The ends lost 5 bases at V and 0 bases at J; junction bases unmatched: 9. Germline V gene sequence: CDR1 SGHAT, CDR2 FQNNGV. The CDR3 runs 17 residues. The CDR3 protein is CASSGGTGFDSNQPQHF. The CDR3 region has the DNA TGTGCCAGCAGCGGAGGGACAGGCTTTGATAGCAATCAGCCCCAGCATTTT.

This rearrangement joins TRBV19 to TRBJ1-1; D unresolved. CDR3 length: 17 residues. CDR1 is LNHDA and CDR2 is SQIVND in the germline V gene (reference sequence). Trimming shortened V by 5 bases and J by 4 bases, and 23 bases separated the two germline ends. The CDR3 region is CASSSAGGWHYGTEAFF. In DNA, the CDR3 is TGTGCCAGTAGTTCAGCGGGCGGTTGGCATTATGGCACTGAAGCTTTCTTT.